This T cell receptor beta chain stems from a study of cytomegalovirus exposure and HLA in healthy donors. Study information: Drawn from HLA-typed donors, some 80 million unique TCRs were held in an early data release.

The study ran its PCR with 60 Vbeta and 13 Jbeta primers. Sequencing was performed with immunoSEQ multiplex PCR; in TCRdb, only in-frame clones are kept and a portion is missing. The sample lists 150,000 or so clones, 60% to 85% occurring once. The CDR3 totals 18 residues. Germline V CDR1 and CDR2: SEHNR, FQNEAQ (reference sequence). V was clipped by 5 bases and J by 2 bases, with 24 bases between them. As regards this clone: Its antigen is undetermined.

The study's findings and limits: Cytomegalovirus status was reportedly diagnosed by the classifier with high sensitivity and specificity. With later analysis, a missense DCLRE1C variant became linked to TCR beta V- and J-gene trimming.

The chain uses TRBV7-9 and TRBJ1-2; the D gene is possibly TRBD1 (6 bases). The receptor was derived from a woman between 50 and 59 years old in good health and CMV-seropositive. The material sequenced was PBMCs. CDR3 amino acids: CASSELRPRAGGNYGYTF. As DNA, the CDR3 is TGTGCCAGCAGCGAACTTAGACCGCGGGCGGGGGGCAACTATGGCTACACCTTC. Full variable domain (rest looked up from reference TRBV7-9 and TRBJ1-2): DTGVSQNPRHKITKRGQNVTFRCDPISEHNRLYWYRQTLGQGPEFLTYFQNEAQLEKSRLLSDRFSAERPKGSFSTLEIQRTEQGDSAMYLCASSELRPRAGGNYGYTFGSGTRLTVV.